Listed below are T cell receptor beta chains from one sample, sequenced in a study of cytomegalovirus exposure and HLA in healthy donors. The data were produced by immunoSEQ multiplex PCR, yet TCRdb's version contains in-frame clones alone and is incomplete. The sample records about 160,000 clones, approximately 79% being singletons. The specimen sequenced was PBMCs. Receptor source: a man aged 35 to 55 in good health and CMV-seronegative. The CDR3 runs from the conserved cysteine through the conserved F or W. The D gene is left open where the match is weak. Rows may omit the clone size; those that give it use once, few, many or a size class.

TRBD1 | TRBJ1-2 | NA | TRBV5-6 | TGTGCCAGCAGCCTCCTGACAGGGACCGCCTCTGGGGGCTACACCTTC | CASSLLTGTASGGYTF
NA | TRBJ1-1 | NA | TRBV6-5 | TGTGCCAGCTCAGATAACACTGAAGCTTTCTTT | CASSDNTEAFF
NA | TRBJ2-1 | NA | TRBV19 | TGTGCCAGTAGTACTTCGGGTCAGCTCAATGAGCAGTTCTTC | CASSTSGQLNEQFF
TRBD2 | TRBJ2-7 | few | TRBV9 | TGTGCCAGCAGCGTAGACACCGGGACTAAGGACGAGCAGTACTTC | CASSVDTGTKDEQYF
NA | TRBJ2-7 | NA | TRBV13 | TGTGCCAGCAGCTTACAATACGAGCAGTACTTC | CASSLQYEQYF
NA | TRBJ2-3 | NA | TRBV7-6 | TGTGCCAGCTGGGCAGGGGAAAGCACAGATACGCAGTATTTT | CASWAGESTDTQYF
TRBD1 | TRBJ1-6 | NA | TRBV28 | TGTGCCAGCAGTCCCGGGACAGGATATTCACCCCTCCACTTT | CASSPGTGYSPLHF
TRBD1 | TRBJ2-7 | NA | TRBV5-1 | TGCGCCAGCAGCACCGGACAGGGCCCTACCTACGAGCAGTACTTC | CASSTGQGPTYEQYF
TRBD1 | TRBJ2-7 | once | TRBV5-6 | TGTGCCAGCAGCCACGGGACAGGAGCCTACGAGCAGTACTTC | CASSHGTGAYEQYF
TRBD2 | TRBJ2-4 | NA | TRBV5-1 | TGCGCCAGCAGCTACGCGCGGGGGATGGCCAAAAACATTCAGTACTTC | CASSYARGMAKNIQYF
NA | TRBJ1-5 | NA | TRBV27 | TGTGCCAGCAAGGACTTTAATAGCAATCAGCCCCAGCATTTT | CASKDFNSNQPQHF
TRBD2 | TRBJ2-7 | NA | TRBV27 | TGTGCCAGCAGTCGCGGGGGGCTGGGGGAGCAGTACTTC | CASSRGGLGEQYF
TRBD2 | TRBJ2-3 | once | TRBV10-1 | TGCGCCAGCAGCCCCGGGACTAGCGGGGGCACAGATACGCAGTATTTT | CASSPGTSGGTDTQYF
NA | TRBJ1-5 | NA | TRBV5-1 | TGCGCCAGCAGCTTGAGGGGCAGAGACGGTCAGCCCCAGCATTTT | CASSLRGRDGQPQHF
NA | TRBJ2-5 | NA | TRBV6-5 | TGTGCCAGCAGTTTTTACGGGCCGGGGGAAGAGACCCAGTACTTC | CASSFYGPGEETQYF
NA | TRBJ1-2 | once | TRBV7-9 | TGTTCCAGCAGCCCCTCCCGGGGGGCGCGTGGCTATGGCTACACCTTC | CSSSPSRGARGYGYTF
NA | TRBJ1-1 | NA | TRBV29-1 | TGCAGCGTCATTGCAGGGGAGGGGGTTATGAACACTGAAGCTTTCTTT | CSVIAGEGVMNTEAFF
NA | TRBJ1-1 | NA | TRBV19 | TGTGCCAGTAGTATACCCGACAGATTAGAAGTGGGTTTCTTT | CASSIPDRLEVGFF
NA | TRBJ2-3 | NA | TRBV6-5 | TGTGCCAGCAGTTCTCAGGATACTAGCACAGATACGCAGTATTTT | CASSSQDTSTDTQYF
NA | TRBJ1-4 | NA | TRBV27 | TGTGCCAGCAGTTTAGGCCATACAACTAATGAAAAACTGTTTTTT | CASSLGHTTNEKLFF
TRBD1 | TRBJ2-7 | NA | TRBV7-3 | TGTGCCAGCAGCCGCGACAGGGGCTACGAGCAGTACTTC | CASSRDRGYEQYF
NA | TRBJ1-4 | NA | TRBV10-3 | TGTGCCATCAGTGGACAGGAAGAAAAACTGTTTTTT | CAISGQEEKLFF
NA | TRBJ2-1 | NA | TRBV7-7 | TGTGCTAGCAGCTTAGCTAAGGCGGGGTTGCCCGGGGGTGAGCAGTTCTTC | CASSLAKAGLPGGEQFF
TRBD1 | TRBJ1-3 | NA | TRBV5-6 | TGTGCCAGCAGCTGGTGGACAGGGGTCGGAAACACCATATATTTT | CASSWWTGVGNTIYF
NA | TRBJ2-7 | few | TRBV4-1 | TGCGCCAGCAGCCAAAGCCAGGGGTACGAGCAGTACTTC | CASSQSQGYEQYF
TRBD1 | TRBJ1-2 | few | TRBV2 | TGTGCCAGCAAAGACGGGACAGGGATGTTCGAGACCTTC | CASKDGTGMFETF
TRBD1 | TRBJ2-1 | NA | TRBV28 | TGTGCCAGCAGTAACGACAGGGAAGGTAATGAGCAGTTCTTC | CASSNDREGNEQFF
NA | TRBJ1-4 | once | TRBV2 | TGTGCCAGCAGTGAATACGTGGGACAAAAGGGAGAAAAACTGTTTTTT | CASSEYVGQKGEKLFF
TRBD1 | TRBJ2-7 | NA | TRBV28 | TGTGCCAGCAGTCTTGGTGGGACAGGGGGATACGAGCAGTACTTC | CASSLGGTGGYEQYF
NA | TRBJ1-2 | NA | TRBV2 | TGTGCCAGCAGTGTCGTTACGTCGACAGCTAACTATGGCTACACCTTC | CASSVVTSTANYGYTF
NA | TRBJ2-3 | NA | TRBV6-1 | TGTGCCAGCAGTGGAGGTGATACATTCACAGATACGCAGTATTTT | CASSGGDTFTDTQYF
TRBD1 | TRBJ1-2 | NA | TRBV5-4 | TGTGCCAGCAGCTGGTCCGGGACAGGGTATGGCTACACCTTC | CASSWSGTGYGYTF
NA | TRBJ1-1 | NA | TRBV30 | TGTGCCTGGAGTGGGCAAAACAGGGATGAAGCTTTCTTT | CAWSGQNRDEAFF
NA | TRBJ1-1 | NA | TRBV5-6 | TGTGCCAGCAGCTCCGGGACACAGAACACTGAAGCTTTCTTT | CASSSGTQNTEAFF
TRBD1 | TRBJ1-6 | few | TRBV7-6 | TGTGCCAGCAGCCCGGGACAGGGAAGCTCACCCCTCCACTTT | CASSPGQGSSPLHF
TRBD1 | TRBJ2-7 | NA | TRBV2 | TGTGCCAGCAGTTTAGGACAGGGGACCTACGAGCAGTACTTC | CASSLGQGTYEQYF
TRBD2 | TRBJ2-7 | NA | TRBV25-1 | TGTGCCAGCAATAGCGGGGGCGAGCAGTACTTC | CASNSGGEQYF
NA | TRBJ1-2 | few | TRBV9 | TGTGCCAGCAGCGTAGGAAGCCAAAGAAGGGGCGCCGGTGGCTACACCTTC | CASSVGSQRRGAGGYTF
NA | TRBJ2-1 | few | TRBV29-1 | TGCAGCGCTACCGACAGCCAAAGCGTCTCTGGTGAGCAGTTCTTC | CSATDSQSVSGEQFF
NA | TRBJ1-4 | NA | TRBV15 | TGTGCCACCAGCAGAGATCGGGGGGGTATTGAAAAACTGTTTTTT | CATSRDRGGIEKLFF
TRBD1 | TRBJ2-7 | NA | TRBV2 | TGTGCCAGCAGTGAAGTCTCCGGGACAGTTTCGTTTGGCAACGAGCAGTACTTC | CASSEVSGTVSFGNEQYF
NA | TRBJ1-3 | NA | TRBV5-4 | TGTGCCAGCAGCGGAATTGACGAGGACACCATATATTTT | CASSGIDEDTIYF